This TCR beta chain was observed in a study of T cell repertoires in cytomegalovirus infection. Looking at the study overall: The study used recently identified HLA-C-restricted and well-studied HLA-B-restricted CMV epitopes. Indicated by public TCR beta signatures were CMV infection and matching HLA type.

Notes on the study in general: Dominant in the ex vivo response were TCR beta clonotypes restricted by HLA-C and specific for CMV.

This clonotype was picked up a small number of times. Its antigen remains unidentified. The CDR3 runs 18 residues. From germline, CDR1 is MNHNY and CDR2 SVGAGI (reference sequence). V lost 0 bases, J lost 0 bases, and 12 bases lay in between. TCRdb used MiXCR to reprocess the reads, holding one entry per CDR3 protein. This table holds some 920,000 distinct CDR3 sequences, around 30% found once. V is TRBV6-6 and J is TRBJ2-6; D is possibly TRBD1 or TRBD2 (5 bases each). Sequencing used cultured CD8+ T cells from PBMCs, obtained from culture after CMV antigen stimulation. This TCR was recovered from a human donor in good health (CMV status not recorded). Some clones in this sample may be carry-over from other donors' samples. The chain's CDR3 is CASSYSLGPLSGANVLTF. As DNA, the CDR3 is TGTGCCAGCAGTTACTCTTTGGGACCGCTCTCTGGGGCCAACGTCCTGACTTTC.